The 22 T cell receptor beta chains reported below all come from one sample, sequenced in a study of blood T cell repertoires in COVID-19. TCRdb's table, derived via immunoSEQ multiplex PCR, lists solely in-frame clones and lacks some. The data contain fewer than 60,000 clones, approximately 88% of them singletons. Sample: peripheral blood. Receptors originate from a human donor with active COVID-19. The donor label of this sample is uncertain.

The V gene is TRBV11-2, the J gene TRBJ2-7; TRBD1 is a possible D gene (5 bases). V lost 2 bases to trimming and J lost 8 bases, with 13 bases between them. This CDR3 contains 13 residues. In germline, CDR1 is SGHAT, CDR2 FQNNGV. For the CDR3, the DNA is TGTGCCAGCAGCTTATCCCCGACAGAGAAGCAGTACTTC. Its protein is CASSLSPTEKQYF. Full variable domain (rest looked up from reference TRBV11-2 and TRBJ2-7): EAGVAQSPRYKIIEKRQSVAFWCNPISGHATLYWYQQILGQGPKLLIQFQNNGVVDDSQLPKDRFSAERLKGVDSTLKIQPAKLEDSAVYLCASSLSPTEKQYFGPGTRLTVT.

The V call is TRBV10-3, the J call TRBJ1-1; D is perhaps TRBD1 (6 bases). Germline V gene lookup returns CDR1 ENHRY and CDR2 SYGVKD. V was trimmed by 4 bases and J by 0 bases, leaving 12 bases between them. The length of the CDR3 is 15 residues. CDR3 loop: CAISVGGQMNTEAFF. The CDR3 nucleotides are TGTGCCATCAGTGTGGGGGGGCAAATGAACACTGAAGCTTTCTTT.

V usage is TRBV5-1 and J usage is TRBJ2-7; the match to TRBD1 covers 10 bases. The CDR3 totals 16 residues. CDR1 SGHRS and CDR2 YFSETQ come from the germline V gene. The ends lost 2 bases at V and 5 bases at J; junction bases unmatched: 10. The CDR3 nucleotides are TGCGCCAGCAGCTTACAGCCGTCCGGGACAGGGGACGAGCAGTACTTC. Translating it yields CASSLQPSGTGDEQYF.

The V call is TRBV9, the J call TRBJ2-3; D may be TRBD1 (6 bases). The CDR3 has 13 amino acids. In germline, CDR1 is SGDLS, CDR2 YYNGEE. V gave up 3 bases and J gave up 11 bases, with 16 bases separating them. CDR3 in amino acids: CASSAQTGTRQYF. DNA for the CDR3: TGTGCCAGCAGCGCTCAGACCGGGACACGGCAGTATTTT.

The chain links TRBV10-3 to TRBJ2-1, with 16 positions matching TRBD2. J lost 5 bases, V lost 7 bases, and 2 bases had no gene match. This CDR3 comprises 15 residues. The germline V gene has CDR1 ENHRY and CDR2 SYGVKD. The CDR3 reads CAITGTSGRDNEQFF. CDR3 DNA: TGTGCCATCACGGGGACTAGCGGGAGGGACAATGAGCAGTTCTTC.

The chain employs TRBV5-1 and TRBJ2-2; 7 bases match TRBD2. Germline V gene sequence: CDR1 SGHRS, CDR2 YFSETQ. The length of the CDR3 is 16 residues. Trimming removed 1 base from V and 4 bases from J; junction bases left unmatched: 7. The CDR3 loop is CASSLFGGRSTGELFF. CDR3 DNA sequence: TGCGCCAGCAGCTTGTTCGGCGGGAGAAGCACCGGGGAGCTGTTTTTT.

The chain joins TRBV5-6 to TRBJ2-3; TRBD1 aligns across 7 bases. The J segment lost 3 bases and the V segment lost 4 bases, leaving 5 bases of the junction unmatched. The CDR3 is made up of 14 amino acids. Per germline, CDR1 SGHDT and CDR2 YYEEEE. This CDR3 reads CASSRPTGTDTQYF. The CDR3 DNA follows: TGTGCCAGCAGCCGACCGACAGGGACAGATACGCAGTATTTT.

The chain has TRBV7-2 and TRBJ2-7; possible D gene TRBD2, 5 bases. The CDR3 contains 15 residues. V lost 3 bases, J lost 7 bases, and 19 bases lay in between. Looked up from germline, CDR1 is SGHTA and CDR2 is FQGNSA. CDR3 residues: CASSFLGLRIEEQYF. CDR3 nucleotide sequence: TGTGCCAGCAGCTTCTTAGGACTCCGGATCGAAGAGCAGTACTTC.

The chain couples TRBV28 to TRBJ2-5; D might be TRBD2 (6 bases). Trimming shortened V by 5 bases and J by 2 bases, and 18 bases separated the two germline ends. Germline CDR1 and CDR2: MDHEN and SYDVKM. This CDR3 region has 16 residues. The CDR3 spells CASSNGGTVSQETQYF. The CDR3 bases are TGTGCCAGCAGTAATGGGGGGACTGTGAGTCAAGAGACCCAGTACTTC.

The rearrangement joins TRBV29-1 to TRBJ2-7; possible D gene TRBD1, 5 bases. The CDR3 runs to 13 residues. Germline-derived CDR1 and CDR2 are SQVTM and ANQGSEA. Trimming took 4 bases from V and 2 from J, leaving 12 bases between them. CDR3 sequence (DNA): TGCAGCGTTGTTGGGGCCGGAACCTACGAGCAGTACTTC. Translating it yields CSVVGAGTYEQYF.

The chain recombines TRBV5-1 with TRBJ1-4, with 7 bases fitting TRBD1. The CDR3 is made up of 14 amino acids. CDR1 and CDR2 from the germline V gene are SGHRS and YFSETQ. With V trimmed by 4 bases and J by 6 bases, 6 bases remained unmatched. DNA of the CDR3: TGCGCCAGCAGCGCCGAGGGGGCAGATGAAAAACTGTTTTTT. As protein: CASSAEGADEKLFF. Filled out from reference TRBV5-1 and TRBJ1-4, the complete variable domain reads KAGVTQTPRYLIKTRGQQVTLSCSPISGHRSVSWYQQTPGQGLQFLFEYFSETQRNKGNFPGRFSGRQFSNSRSEMNVSTLELGDSALYLCASSAEGADEKLFFGSGTQLSVL.

V is TRBV28 and J is TRBJ1-5; TRBD1 might be the D (6 bases). CDR1 MDHEN and CDR2 SYDVKM come from the germline V gene. V was shortened by 11 bases and J by 1 base, with 18 bases between the two germline ends. The CDR3 runs to 15 residues. For the CDR3, the DNA is TGTGCCCATGCGGGTGGGACACCGAGCAATCAGCCCCAGCATTTT. Translated, it gives CAHAGGTPSNQPQHF.

This chain joins TRBV12-3 or TRBV12-4 and TRBJ2-4, with D unresolved. This CDR3 has 12 residues. Trimming took 7 bases from V and 3 from J, leaving 7 bases between them. CDR3 amino acids: CASMADKNIQYF. The CDR3 bases are TGTGCCAGCATGGCAGACAAAAACATTCAGTACTTC.

This clone was detected a few times. The chain couples TRBV12-3 or TRBV12-4 to TRBJ2-4, with no clear D. The CDR3 extends over 13 amino acids. V was trimmed by 3 bases and J by 2 bases, leaving 5 bases between them. The CDR3 protein is CASSLRSKNIQYF. The CDR3 DNA is TGTGCCAGCAGTTTGAGGTCCAAAAACATTCAGTACTTC.

The chain has TRBV2 and TRBJ2-7; D call uncertain. The CDR3 has 13 amino acids. Trimming took off 5 bases at V and 2 bases at J, with 10 bases between the two ends. Looked up from germline, CDR1 is SNHLY and CDR2 is FYNNEI. CDR3 nucleotide sequence: TGTGCCAGCAGTCCCACTGCCGCCTACGAGCAGTACTTC. Protein product: CASSPTAAYEQYF.

The genes are TRBV6-5 and TRBJ2-7, with 10 bases lining up with TRBD1. The V gene end was trimmed by 6 bases and the J gene end by 5 bases; junction bases not matched to a gene: 4. The CDR3 is made up of 13 amino acids. The germline CDR1 and CDR2 sequences are MNHEY and SVGAGI. The CDR3 region has the DNA TGTGCCAGCAGCCGACAGGGGGCGAACGAGCAGTACTTC. Its protein is CASSRQGANEQYF.

V gene TRBV5-6 combines with J gene TRBJ2-7; 7 bases fit TRBD2. CDR1 is SGHDT and CDR2 is YYEEEE in the germline V gene. The V and J ends lost 4 bases and 2 bases, in that order; junction bases with no gene match: 9. The CDR3 contains 15 residues. In DNA form, the CDR3 reads TGTGCCAGCAGCCTTGGACTAGTCCCCACCTACGAGCAGTACTTC. It yields the protein CASSLGLVPTYEQYF.

V and J are TRBV5-1 and TRBJ2-7, with a tentative D call TRBD2 (5 bases). There are 15 residues in the CDR3. V was pared by 4 bases and J by 0 bases, with 14 bases between. Germline values: CDR1 SGHRS, CDR2 YFSETQ. This CDR3 is CASSLYAGDSYEQYF. CDR3 nucleotides: TGCGCCAGCAGCCTATACGCGGGTGACTCCTACGAGCAGTACTTC.

This clone was counted between two and nine times. The chain recombines TRBV10-3 with TRBJ1-6; 10 bases align to TRBD1. Per germline, CDR1 ENHRY and CDR2 SYGVKD. The CDR3 spans 14 residues. V shed 5 bases and J 8 bases; nucleotides not matched to a gene: 3. The CDR3 DNA sequence: TGTGCCATCAGTCCGGGACAGGGGTATTCACCCCTCCACTTT. As protein: CAISPGQGYSPLHF.

This chain connects TRBV28 to TRBJ2-7; D gene ambiguous. The CDR3 has 12 amino acids. Deletions cut 7 bases from V and 3 bases from J, with 10 bases between. Per the germline V gene, CDR1 is MDHEN and CDR2 is SYDVKM. CDR3 loop: CASTGRIYEQYF. For the CDR3, the DNA is TGTGCCAGCACAGGTAGAATCTACGAGCAGTACTTC.

The chain employs TRBV10-1 and TRBJ2-7; 7 positions agree with TRBD1. This CDR3 is built from 16 residues. V shed 6 bases, J shed 2 bases, and the junction held 13 bases outside the gene matches. Germline V gene data show CDR1 as WNHNN and CDR2 as SYGVQD (reference sequence). The CDR3 is CASSPTRQGRTYEQYF. Written as DNA, the CDR3 is TGCGCCAGCAGCCCAACCAGACAGGGAAGAACCTACGAGCAGTACTTC.

Regarding this clone: This sample also contains other DNA sequences that code for the same CDR3. The rearrangement links TRBV12-3 or TRBV12-4 to TRBJ1-2; D is ambiguous. This CDR3 spans 13 amino acids. The V end lost 4 bases, the J end lost 0 bases, and 6 bases lay between the germline ends. As DNA, the CDR3 is TGTGCCAGCAGTTCCCAGGCTAACTATGGCTACACCTTC. Translation gives CASSSQANYGYTF.